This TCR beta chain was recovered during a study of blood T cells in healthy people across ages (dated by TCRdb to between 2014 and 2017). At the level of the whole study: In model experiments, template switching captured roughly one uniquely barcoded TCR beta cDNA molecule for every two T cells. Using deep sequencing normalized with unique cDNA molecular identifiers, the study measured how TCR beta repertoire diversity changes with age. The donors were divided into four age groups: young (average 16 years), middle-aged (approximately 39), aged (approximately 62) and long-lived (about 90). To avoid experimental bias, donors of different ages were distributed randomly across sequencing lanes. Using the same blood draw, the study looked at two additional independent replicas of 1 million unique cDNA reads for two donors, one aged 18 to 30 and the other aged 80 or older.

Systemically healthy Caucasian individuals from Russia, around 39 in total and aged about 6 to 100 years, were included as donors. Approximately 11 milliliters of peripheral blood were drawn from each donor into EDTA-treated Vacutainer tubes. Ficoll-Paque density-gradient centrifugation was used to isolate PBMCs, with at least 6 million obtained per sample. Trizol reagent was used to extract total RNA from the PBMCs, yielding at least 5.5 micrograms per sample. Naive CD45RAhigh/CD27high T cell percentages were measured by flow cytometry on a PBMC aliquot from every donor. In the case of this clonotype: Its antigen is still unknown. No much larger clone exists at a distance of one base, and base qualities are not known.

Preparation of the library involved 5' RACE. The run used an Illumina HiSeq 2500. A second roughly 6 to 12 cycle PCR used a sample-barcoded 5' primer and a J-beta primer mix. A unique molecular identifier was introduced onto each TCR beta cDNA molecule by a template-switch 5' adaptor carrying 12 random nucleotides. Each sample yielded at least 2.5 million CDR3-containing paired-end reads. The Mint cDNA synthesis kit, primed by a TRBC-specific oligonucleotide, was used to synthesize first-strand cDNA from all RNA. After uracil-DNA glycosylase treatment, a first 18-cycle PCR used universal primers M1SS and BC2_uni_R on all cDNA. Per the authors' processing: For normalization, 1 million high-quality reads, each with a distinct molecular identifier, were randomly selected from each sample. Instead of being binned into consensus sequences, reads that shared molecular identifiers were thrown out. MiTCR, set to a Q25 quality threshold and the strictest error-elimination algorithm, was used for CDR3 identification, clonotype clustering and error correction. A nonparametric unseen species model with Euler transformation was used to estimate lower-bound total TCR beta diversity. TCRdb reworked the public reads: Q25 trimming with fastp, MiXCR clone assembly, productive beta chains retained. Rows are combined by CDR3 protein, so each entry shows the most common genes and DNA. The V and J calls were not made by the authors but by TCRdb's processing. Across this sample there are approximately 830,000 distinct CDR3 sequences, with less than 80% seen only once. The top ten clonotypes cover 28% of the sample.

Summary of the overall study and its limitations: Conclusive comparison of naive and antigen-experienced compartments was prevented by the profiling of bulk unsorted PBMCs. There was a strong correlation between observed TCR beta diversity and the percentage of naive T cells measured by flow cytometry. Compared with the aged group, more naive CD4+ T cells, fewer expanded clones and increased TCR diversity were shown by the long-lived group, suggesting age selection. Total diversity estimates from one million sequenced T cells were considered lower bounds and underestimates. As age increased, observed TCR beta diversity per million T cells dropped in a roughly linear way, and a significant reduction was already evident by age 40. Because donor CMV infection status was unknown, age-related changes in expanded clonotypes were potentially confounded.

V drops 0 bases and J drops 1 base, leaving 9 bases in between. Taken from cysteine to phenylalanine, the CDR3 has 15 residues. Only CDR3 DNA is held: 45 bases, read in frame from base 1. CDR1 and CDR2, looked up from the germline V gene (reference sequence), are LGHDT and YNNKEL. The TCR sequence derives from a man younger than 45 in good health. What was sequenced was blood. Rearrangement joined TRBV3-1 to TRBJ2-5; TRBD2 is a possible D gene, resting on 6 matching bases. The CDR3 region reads CASSQEGLFQETQYF. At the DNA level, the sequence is TGTGCCAGCAGCCAAGAAGGACTATTCCAAGAGACCCAGTACTTC.